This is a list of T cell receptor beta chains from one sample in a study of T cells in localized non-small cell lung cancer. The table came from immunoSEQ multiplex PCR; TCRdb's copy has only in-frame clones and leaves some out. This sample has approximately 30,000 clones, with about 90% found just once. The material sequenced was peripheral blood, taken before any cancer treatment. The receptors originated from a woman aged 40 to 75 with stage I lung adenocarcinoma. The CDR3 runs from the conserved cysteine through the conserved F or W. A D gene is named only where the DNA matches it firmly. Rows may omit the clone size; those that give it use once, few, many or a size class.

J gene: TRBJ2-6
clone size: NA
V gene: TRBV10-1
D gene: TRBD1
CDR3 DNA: TGCGCCAGCCCCCTCGGACAGGGAATAGCTGGGGCCAACGTCCTGACTTTC
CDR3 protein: CASPLGQGIAGANVLTF

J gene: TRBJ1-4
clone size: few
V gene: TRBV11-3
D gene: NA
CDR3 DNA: TGTGCCAGCAGCTTTTCCGGACCGGGGTCTAATGAAAAACTGTTTTTT
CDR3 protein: CASSFSGPGSNEKLFF

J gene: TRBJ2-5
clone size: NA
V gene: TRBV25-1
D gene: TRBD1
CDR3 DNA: TGTGCCAGCAGTGAATACGGCCAGGGGGTAAGGGTTTTTGAGACCCAGTACTTC
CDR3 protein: CASSEYGQGVRVFETQYF

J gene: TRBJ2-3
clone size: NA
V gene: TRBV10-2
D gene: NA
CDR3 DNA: TGCGCCAGCAGCGTACTAGGCGCAACCCAGTATTTT
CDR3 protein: CASSVLGATQYF

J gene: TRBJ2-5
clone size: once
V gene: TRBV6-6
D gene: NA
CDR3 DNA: TGTGCCAGCAGTGCGGACCTTCCCGGGGAGACCCAGTACTTC
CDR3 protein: CASSADLPGETQYF

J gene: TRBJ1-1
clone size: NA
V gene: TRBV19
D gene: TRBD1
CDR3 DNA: TGTGCCAGTAGCCGCGGCCGGGACAGGGGGAACACTGAAGCTTTCTTT
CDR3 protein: CASSRGRDRGNTEAFF

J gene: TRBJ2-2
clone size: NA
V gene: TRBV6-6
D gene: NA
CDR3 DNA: TGTGCCAGCAGTCAGGGAACCGGGGAGCTGTTTTTT
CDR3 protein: CASSQGTGELFF

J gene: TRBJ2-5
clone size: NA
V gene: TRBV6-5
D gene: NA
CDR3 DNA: TGTGCCAGCAGTTACTTCGGGAGTCCCAAAGAGACCCAGTACTTC
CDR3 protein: CASSYFGSPKETQYF

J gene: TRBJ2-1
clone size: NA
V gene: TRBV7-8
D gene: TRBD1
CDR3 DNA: TGTGCCAGCAGCTCAGGGACAGAAGAGCAGTTCTTC
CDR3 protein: CASSSGTEEQFF

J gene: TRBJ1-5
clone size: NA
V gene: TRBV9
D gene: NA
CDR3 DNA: TGTGCCAGCAGCGTAGAAGGGGTAGCGAATCAGCCCCAGCATTTT
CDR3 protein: CASSVEGVANQPQHF

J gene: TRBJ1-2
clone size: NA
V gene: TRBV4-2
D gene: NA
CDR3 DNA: TGTGCCAGCACCGAAACTCGGGGCCCCTATGGCTACACCTTC
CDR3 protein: CASTETRGPYGYTF

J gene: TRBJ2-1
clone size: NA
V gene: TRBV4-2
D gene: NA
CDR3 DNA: TGTGCCAGCAGCCAAGAGGCGTCTTTAAGCTCCTACAATGAGCAGTTCTTC
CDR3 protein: CASSQEASLSSYNEQFF

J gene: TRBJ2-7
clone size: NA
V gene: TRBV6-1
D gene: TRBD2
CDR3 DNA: TGTGCCAGCGTGGACGGGGGGGCCTACGAGCAGTACTTC
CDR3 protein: CASVDGGAYEQYF

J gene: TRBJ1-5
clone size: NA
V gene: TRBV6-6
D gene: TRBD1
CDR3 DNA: TGTGCCAGCAGGACAGGGGGCGGTCAGCCCCAGCATTTT
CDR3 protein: CASRTGGGQPQHF

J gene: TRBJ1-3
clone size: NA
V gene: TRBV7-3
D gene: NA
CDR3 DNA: TGTGCCAGCAGCCCTACACCGACAGGAAACACCATATATTTT
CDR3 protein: CASSPTPTGNTIYF

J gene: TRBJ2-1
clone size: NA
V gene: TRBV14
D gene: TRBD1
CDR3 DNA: TGTGCCAGCAGCCAACGACAGGGGTGGGACGACAATGAGCAGTTCTTC
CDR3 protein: CASSQRQGWDDNEQFF

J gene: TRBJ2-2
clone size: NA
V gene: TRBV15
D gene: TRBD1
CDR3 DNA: TGTGCCACCAGCGGAGACAGGGGAGGCACCGGGGAGCTGTTTTTT
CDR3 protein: CATSGDRGGTGELFF

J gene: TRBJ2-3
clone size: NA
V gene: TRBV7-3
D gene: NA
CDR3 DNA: TGTGCCAGCAGCTTAACGGCTCAGGGCCCCTCCACAGATACGCAGTATTTT
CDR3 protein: CASSLTAQGPSTDTQYF

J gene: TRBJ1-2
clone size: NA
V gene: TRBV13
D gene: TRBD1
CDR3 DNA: TGTGCCAGCAGTGGGGGACAGACATACTATGGCTACACCTTC
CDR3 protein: CASSGGQTYYGYTF

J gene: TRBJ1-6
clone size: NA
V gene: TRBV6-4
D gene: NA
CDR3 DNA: TGTGCCAGCAGGGAGTCAGGGGATTCACCCCTCCACTTT
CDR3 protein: CASRESGDSPLHF

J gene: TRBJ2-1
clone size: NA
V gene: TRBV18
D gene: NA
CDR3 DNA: TGTGCCAGCTCACCACCGGTTTCAGGGTGGGACAATGAGCAGTTCTTC
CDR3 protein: CASSPPVSGWDNEQFF

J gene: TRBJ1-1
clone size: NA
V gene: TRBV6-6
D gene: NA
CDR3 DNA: TGTGCCAGCAGCCCACGAGTTAGGCGTGTCACTGAAGCTTTCTTT
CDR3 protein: CASSPRVRRVTEAFF

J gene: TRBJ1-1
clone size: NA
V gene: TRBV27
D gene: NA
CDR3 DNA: TGTGCCAGCAGCCCTTCTCCGAGGTTTGCTTTCTTT
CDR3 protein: CASSPSPRFAFF

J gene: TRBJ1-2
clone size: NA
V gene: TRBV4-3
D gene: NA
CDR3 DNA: TGCGCTAGCAGCCAAGATGCCGCGCCCAGGGACGGCTACACCTTC
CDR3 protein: CASSQDAAPRDGYTF

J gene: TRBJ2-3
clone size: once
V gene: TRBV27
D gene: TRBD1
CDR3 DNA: TGTGCCAGCAGTTTATATCAGGGGGCAGATACGCAGTATTTT
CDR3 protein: CASSLYQGADTQYF

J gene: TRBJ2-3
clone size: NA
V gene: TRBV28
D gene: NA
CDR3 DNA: TGTGCCAGCAATGCGGACTCTAGCACAGATACGCAGTATTTT
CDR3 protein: CASNADSSTDTQYF

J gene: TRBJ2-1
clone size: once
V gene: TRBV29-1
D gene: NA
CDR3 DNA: TGCAGCGTTCATGGGGGCTCCTACAATGAGCAGTTCTTC
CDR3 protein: CSVHGGSYNEQFF

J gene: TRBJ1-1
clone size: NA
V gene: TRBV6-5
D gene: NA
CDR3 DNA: TGTGCCAGCAGTTATGACAGTATAAGGACTGAAGCTTTCTTT
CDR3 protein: CASSYDSIRTEAFF

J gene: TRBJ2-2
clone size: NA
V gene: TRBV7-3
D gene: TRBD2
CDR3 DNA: TGTGCCAGCAGCTTAGCGGGGGCCGGGGAGCTGTTTTTT
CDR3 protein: CASSLAGAGELFF

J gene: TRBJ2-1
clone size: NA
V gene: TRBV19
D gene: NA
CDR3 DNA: TGTGCCAGTAGTGGAGGGGCAATTCTCAATGAGCAGTTCTTC
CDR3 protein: CASSGGAILNEQFF

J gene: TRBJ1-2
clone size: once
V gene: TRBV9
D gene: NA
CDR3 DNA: TGTGCCAGCAGCCCGATGGGGGGGGGACCCTATGGCTACACCTTC
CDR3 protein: CASSPMGGGPYGYTF

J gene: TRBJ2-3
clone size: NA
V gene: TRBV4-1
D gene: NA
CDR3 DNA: TGCGCCAGCAGCCAAGGGAAGGGGGGCCCCGCAGATACGCAGTATTTT
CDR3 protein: CASSQGKGGPADTQYF